These 20 T cell receptor beta chains were sequenced from one sample in a study of Ad26.COV2.S vaccination and SARS-CoV-2 variants. Treatment defined: roughly 20 received Ad26.COV2.S at low or high dose, single or two shots; roughly five received placebo; per-sample allocation not given. Sample collection was performed on day 63 after the first vaccine or placebo injection. Only in-frame clones appear in the TCRdb table, and some are missing; sequencing was by immunoSEQ multiplex PCR. Of 430,000 or so clones in the sample, about 93% were seen once. Sample: peripheral blood, taken in a trial of Ad26.COV2.S vaccine versus placebo. The receptors stem from a person between 18 and 65 years old who received the Ad26.COV2.S COVID-19 vaccine or a placebo.

This clone was detected once. The chain carries TRBV5-1 and TRBJ1-1; D unresolved. Trimming left V 4 bases short and J 0 bases short, with 13 bases between. The CDR3 contains 15 residues. The germline V gene encodes CDR1 SGHRS and CDR2 YFSETQ. CDR3 nucleotide sequence: TGCGCCAGCAGCATGAGACCGGGCTTGAACACTGAAGCTTTCTTT. This translates into CASSMRPGLNTEAFF.

In its sample, this clone was seen once. The V and J genes are TRBV5-6 and TRBJ1-2, with 7 bases matching TRBD1. CDR3 length equals 15 residues. Germline values: CDR1 SGHDT, CDR2 YYEEEE. The V segment lost 4 bases and the J segment 8 bases; nucleotides outside the gene matches: 14. The CDR3 DNA is TGTGCCAGCAGCGGGCCCGGGACAGAGGGTTACGGCTACACCTTC. Protein product: CASSGPGTEGYGYTF.

V usage is TRBV30 and J usage is TRBJ2-7; unclear D gene. This CDR3 is 14 amino acids long. The germline V gene has CDR1 GTSNPN and CDR2 SVGIG (reference sequence). V was trimmed by 2 bases and J by 6 bases, leaving 17 bases between them. CDR3 region: CAWSFRAQSPEQYF. The CDR3 DNA is TGTGCCTGGAGTTTCCGGGCCCAGAGTCCCGAGCAGTACTTC.

The rearrangement links TRBV5-1 to TRBJ1-2; 8 nucleotides match TRBD1. The CDR3 loop spans 13 amino acids. The germline V gene encodes CDR1 SGHRS and CDR2 YFSETQ. V lost 1 base, J lost 7 bases, and 3 bases stayed unmatched. The CDR3 region is CASSLSTGVGYTF. CDR3 nucleotides: TGCGCCAGCAGCTTGTCGACAGGGGTTGGCTACACCTTC.

This sequence joins TRBV7-8 and TRBJ2-7; D is undetermined. Per germline, CDR1 SGHVS and CDR2 FQNEAQ. Trimming left V 1 base short and J 2 bases short, with 9 bases between. CDR3 length: 14 residues. The DNA of the CDR3 is TGTGCCAGCAGCTTAGGCAGGTACACCTACGAGCAGTACTTC. It translates to CASSLGRYTYEQYF.

This clone came up once. This chain uses TRBV28 with TRBJ1-2, with 8 bases aligning to TRBD1. The germline gives CDR1 MDHEN, CDR2 SYDVKM. This CDR3 is built from 16 residues. The junction had 10 bases not matched to a gene; V was cut back by 1 base and J by 6 bases. The CDR3 here is CASSLYPLAGGDGYTF. The CDR3 DNA reads TGTGCCAGCAGTTTATACCCACTAGCAGGGGGCGATGGCTACACCTTC.

This chain links TRBV6-5 with TRBJ1-1; 9 bases line up with TRBD1. CDR3 size: 15 residues. Germline V gene data show CDR1 as MNHEY and CDR2 as SVGAGI. Trimming cost V 7 bases and J 1 base; bases outside gene matches: 7. The CDR3 DNA sequence: TGTGCCAGCACCTACCAGGGACAGGGGAACACTGAAGCTTTCTTT. It translates to CASTYQGQGNTEAFF.

The rearrangement joins TRBV29-1 to TRBJ2-5; 10 bases match TRBD2. Germline loops: CDR1 SQVTM, CDR2 ANQGSEA. The CDR3 has 12 residues. The J segment lost 5 bases and the V segment lost 4 bases, leaving 1 base of the junction unmatched. CDR3 nucleotides: TGCAGCGTTGGGGGACTAGCGGAGACCCAGTACTTC. This codes for CSVGGLAETQYF.

With regard to this clone: The same CDR3 arises from other DNA sequences in this sample as well. The chain recombines TRBV20-1 with TRBJ2-7; D is uncertain. Trimming pared 2 bases from V and 3 bases from J, leaving 5 bases between. Germline CDR1 reads DFQATT; CDR2 reads SNEGSKA (reference sequence). The CDR3 spans 11 residues. The CDR3 protein is CSARQDYEQYF. The CDR3 DNA reads as TGCAGTGCTAGACAGGACTACGAGCAGTACTTC.

The rearrangement links TRBV2 to TRBJ1-4; no clear D gene. Germline V gene sequence: CDR1 SNHLY, CDR2 FYNNEI. The CDR3 runs to 12 residues. Between the trimmed V and J ends, which lost 3 bases and 7 bases, there was a span of 6 bases. CDR3 region: CASSDVAEKLFF. The CDR3 DNA reads TGTGCCAGCAGTGATGTGGCTGAAAAACTGTTTTTT.

The chain is built from TRBV2 and TRBJ1-5; no reliable D call. Germline V gene sequence: CDR1 SNHLY, CDR2 FYNNEI. The length of the CDR3 is 15 residues. Trimming pared 0 bases from V and 9 bases from J, leaving 15 bases between. The CDR3 region has the DNA TGTGCCAGCAGTGAAGCACGGCAGGCGACTTTGCCCCAGCATTTT. Translated: CASSEARQATLPQHF.

This chain joins TRBV5-4 and TRBJ1-3; D remains ambiguous. The CDR3 has 16 residues. Germline V gene data show CDR1 as SGHNT and CDR2 as YYREEE (reference sequence). V lost 0 bases to trimming and J lost 0 bases, with 10 bases between them. CDR3 loop: CASSLDSLSSGNTIYF. The CDR3 bases are TGTGCCAGCAGCTTGGACTCCTTAAGCTCTGGAAACACCATATATTTT. Together with reference TRBV5-4 and TRBJ1-3, the CDR3 gives the full variable domain: ETGVTQSPTHLIKTRGQQVTLRCSSQSGHNTVSWYQQALGQGPQFIFQYYREEENGRGNFPPRFSGLQFPNYSSELNVNALELDDSALYLCASSLDSLSSGNTIYFGEGSWLTVV.

This clone has just a few counts. The rearrangement links TRBV30 to TRBJ1-1, with D possibly matching TRBD1 (6 bases). This CDR3 has 15 residues. V lost 5 bases and J lost 1, with 17 bases in between. Germline CDR1 GTSNPN, CDR2 SVGIG (reference sequence). DNA of the CDR3: TGTGCCTGGGTAGGAGCAGGGGCGAGGAACACTGAAGCTTTCTTT. Protein: CAWVGAGARNTEAFF.

This rearrangement joins TRBV30 to TRBJ1-4, with no clear D. This CDR3 has 13 amino acids. V was pared by 0 bases and J by 10 bases, with 12 bases between. CDR1 is GTSNPN, CDR2 SVGIG, per germline (reference sequence). CDR3 coding DNA: TGTGCCTGGAGTGTAATCCAGGTGGGAAAACTGTTTTTT. Translation gives CAWSVIQVGKLFF.

A few counts support this clone. The rearrangement joins TRBV10-2 to TRBJ1-5; D is uncertain. The germline V gene has CDR1 WSHSY and CDR2 SAAADI. This CDR3 region has 14 residues. Trimming left V 4 bases short and J 1 base short, with 8 bases between. The CDR3 sequence is CASSGSASNQPQHF. CDR3 DNA: TGCGCCAGCAGTGGGTCAGCCAGCAATCAGCCCCAGCATTTT.

V gene TRBV6-6 combines with J gene TRBJ1-1, with D unresolved. From germline, CDR1 is MNHNY and CDR2 SVGAGI (reference sequence). The V end lost 0 bases, the J end lost 6 bases, and 8 bases lay between the germline ends. The CDR3 length is 13 residues. Written as DNA, the CDR3 is TGTGCCAGCAGTTACTCAGGGTGGGCTGAAGCTTTCTTT. Its translation: CASSYSGWAEAFF.

The chain couples TRBV5-1 to TRBJ2-1, with TRBD2 matching 14 bases. This CDR3 is 16 amino acids long. V was pared by 10 bases and J by 8 bases, with 14 bases of the junction left unmatched. The germline V gene has CDR1 SGHRS and CDR2 YFSETQ. The CDR3 region is CASTSGRAWSGDEQFF. The CDR3 region has the DNA TGCGCCTCGACTAGCGGGAGGGCCTGGAGTGGGGATGAGCAGTTCTTC.

The chain joins TRBV10-3 to TRBJ2-3; TRBD2 matches at 12 bases. V dropped 6 bases and J dropped 0; count of bases not matched to a gene: 4. From germline, CDR1 is ENHRY and CDR2 SYGVKD. The CDR3 runs 16 residues. Written as DNA, the CDR3 is TGTGCCATCAGCCCCGGGACTAGCGGGAGCACAGATACGCAGTATTTT. It codes for CAISPGTSGSTDTQYF.

This chain links TRBV7-9 with TRBJ2-5; 7 nucleotides match TRBD2. Unmatched junction bases numbered 0, after V lost 1 base and J lost 7 bases. This CDR3 region has 12 residues. Germline CDR1 is SEHNR and CDR2 is FQNEAQ (reference sequence). DNA for the CDR3: TGTGCCAGCAGCTTAGGGGAGGGGACCCAGTACTTC. Translation gives CASSLGEGTQYF.

This CDR3 is CASSLVVGGELFF. Written as DNA, the CDR3 is TGTGCCAGCAGTTTAGTAGTTGGGGGGGAGCTGTTTTTT. V is TRBV12-3 or TRBV12-4 and J is TRBJ2-2; D gene ambiguous. Trimming cost V 1 base and J 8 bases, with 8 bases left between them. The CDR3 extends over 13 amino acids.